The rows below give T cell receptor beta chains drawn from one sample of a study of T cells in Graves' hyperthyroidism and ophthalmopathy. TCRdb fed the multiplex PCR reads into MiXCR, producing one record per CDR3 protein. This table has about half a million distinct CDR3 sequences, 20% to 25% appearing once. Sequencing was performed on blood. The source of these receptors is an older woman with Graves' ophthalmopathy. Both conserved end residues are part of each CDR3. A D gene is named only where the DNA matches it firmly. The size of a clone is reported for some rows only, either as once, few or many, or as a class for expanded clones.

TRBV30	TRBJ1-1	few	-	TGTGCCTGGAACGTCCAGGGTCACACTGAAGCTTTCTTT	CAWNVQGHTEAFF
TRBV6-1	TRBJ2-7	-	TRBD1	TGTGCCAGCAGTCGAGTGGGGACAGGGGGCAACGAGCAGTACTTC	CASSRVGTGGNEQYF
TRBV10-3	TRBJ1-1	-	-	TGTGCCATCGGTGAAGGGACATTGAACACTGAAGCTTTCTTT	CAIGEGTLNTEAFF
TRBV10-3	TRBJ2-7	few	-	TGTGCCATCAGTGAGTCAAACAGTTACGAGCAGTACTTC	CAISESNSYEQYF
TRBV12-3/TRBV12-4	TRBJ1-1	many	-	TGTGCCAGCAGTCCCGGTGGGGGGAGAGCTTTCTTT	CASSPGGGRAFF
TRBV9	TRBJ2-6	-	-	TGTGCCAGCAGCGTAGGCGCTGGGTCTGGGGCCAACGTCCTGACTTTC	CASSVGAGSGANVLTF
TRBV30	TRBJ1-2	-	TRBD1	TGTGCCTTAGGGGACAGGGGCTATGGCTACACCTTC	CALGDRGYGYTF
TRBV4-1	TRBJ2-7	-	-	TGCGCCAGCAGCCAAGATCGGCTCGGCGAGCAGTACTTC	CASSQDRLGEQYF
TRBV12-3/TRBV12-4	TRBJ1-5	-	-	TGTGCCAGCAGCCCGACGGCGGGGCGTCAGCCCCAGCATTTT	CASSPTAGRQPQHF
TRBV20-1	TRBJ2-3	few	-	TGCAGTGCTATAAGGGATAGCTTCCGCACAGATACGCAGTATTTT	CSAIRDSFRTDTQYF